This entry concerns a single T cell receptor beta chain. The sample belongs to a study of OX40 agonist ivuxolimab in advanced cancers. The data were produced by immunoSEQ multiplex PCR, yet TCRdb's version contains in-frame clones alone and is incomplete. The sample lists 60,000 or so clones, almost 95% occurring once. Germline CDR1 reads MNHNS; CDR2 reads SASEGT. The J segment lost 5 bases and the V segment lost 3 bases, leaving 4 bases of the junction unmatched. The CDR3 extends over 16 amino acids. The clonotype comes from an adult with an advanced solid tumor such as melanoma, head and neck, liver or kidney cancer. This specimen was CD4+ or CD8+ T cells sorted from blood, taken in a trial of the OX40 agonist ivuxolimab. The chain combines TRBV6-1 with TRBJ2-5; the match to TRBD2 covers 15 bases. This CDR3 reads CASSEGLAGGGETQYF. CDR3 DNA: TGTGCCAGCAGTGAGGGACTAGCGGGGGGTGGTGAGACCCAGTACTTC.